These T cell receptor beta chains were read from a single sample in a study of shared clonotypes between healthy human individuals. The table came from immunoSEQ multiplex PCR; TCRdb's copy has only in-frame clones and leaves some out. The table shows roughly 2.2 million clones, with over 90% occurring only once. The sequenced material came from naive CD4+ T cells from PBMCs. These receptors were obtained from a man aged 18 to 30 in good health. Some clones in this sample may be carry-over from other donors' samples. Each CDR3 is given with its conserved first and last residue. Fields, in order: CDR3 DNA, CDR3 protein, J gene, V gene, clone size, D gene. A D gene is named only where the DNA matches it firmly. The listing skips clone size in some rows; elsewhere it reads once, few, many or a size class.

cdr3_nt: TGTGCCAGCAGCTTTATTGTAAGAGCGGTAGGGGACAATGAGCAGTTCTTC
cdr3_aa: CASSFIVRAVGDNEQFF
j_call: TRBJ2-1
v_call: TRBV11-2
clone_size: NA
d_call: NA

cdr3_nt: TGCAGCGTCCGGACAGTATTGTACCAAGAGACCCAGTACTTC
cdr3_aa: CSVRTVLYQETQYF
j_call: TRBJ2-5
v_call: TRBV29-1
clone_size: once
d_call: NA

cdr3_nt: TGTGCCAGCAGTCGCACAGGGCTCGCGGAGACCCAGTACTTC
cdr3_aa: CASSRTGLAETQYF
j_call: TRBJ2-5
v_call: TRBV6-5
clone_size: NA
d_call: NA

cdr3_nt: TGTGCCAGCAGCTCACACTCCCTAGGGCTAGGCAATCAGCCCCAGCATTTT
cdr3_aa: CASSSHSLGLGNQPQHF
j_call: TRBJ1-5
v_call: TRBV11-3
clone_size: NA
d_call: NA

cdr3_nt: TGTGCCAGCAGCGTAGACGAAAACCCTAGCACAGATACGCAGTATTTT
cdr3_aa: CASSVDENPSTDTQYF
j_call: TRBJ2-3
v_call: TRBV9
clone_size: once
d_call: NA

cdr3_nt: TGTGCCAGCAGCCGTTTCGGGACTAGCGGCTACAATGAGCAGTTCTTC
cdr3_aa: CASSRFGTSGYNEQFF
j_call: TRBJ2-1
v_call: TRBV7-3
clone_size: NA
d_call: TRBD2

cdr3_nt: TGTGCCAGCAGAGACCGCCAACCCCTTGAAGCTTTCTTT
cdr3_aa: CASRDRQPLEAFF
j_call: TRBJ1-1
v_call: TRBV6-1
clone_size: NA
d_call: NA

cdr3_nt: TGTGCCAGCAGCCAGGCCACTAGCGGAGGCTCCTACGAGCAGTACTTC
cdr3_aa: CASSQATSGGSYEQYF
j_call: TRBJ2-7
v_call: TRBV4-2
clone_size: NA
d_call: TRBD2

cdr3_nt: TGTGCCAGCAGGCTTAGCGGGAGGGCCGCTGAGCAGTTCTTC
cdr3_aa: CASRLSGRAAEQFF
j_call: TRBJ2-1
v_call: TRBV11-2
clone_size: NA
d_call: TRBD2

cdr3_nt: TGTGCCAGCAGCTTAGCGGGATCGGAGACCCAGTACTTC
cdr3_aa: CASSLAGSETQYF
j_call: TRBJ2-5
v_call: TRBV7-2
clone_size: once
d_call: NA

cdr3_nt: TGCGCCAGCAGCCAAGATATTCGACTAGCGGCCGGCAATGAGCAGTTCTTC
cdr3_aa: CASSQDIRLAAGNEQFF
j_call: TRBJ2-1
v_call: TRBV4-3
clone_size: NA
d_call: TRBD2

cdr3_nt: TGTGCCAGCAGTTTGGTAGGGACAGGGGGAAGAACTGAAGCTTTCTTT
cdr3_aa: CASSLVGTGGRTEAFF
j_call: TRBJ1-1
v_call: TRBV28
clone_size: NA
d_call: TRBD1

cdr3_nt: TGTGCCAGCTCACCTCAGAGGGATCAGCCCCAGCATTTT
cdr3_aa: CASSPQRDQPQHF
j_call: TRBJ1-5
v_call: TRBV18
clone_size: NA
d_call: NA

cdr3_nt: TGTGCCAGCAGTCTGACCTCTCCGGGGAACTATGGCTACACCTTC
cdr3_aa: CASSLTSPGNYGYTF
j_call: TRBJ1-2
v_call: TRBV28
clone_size: NA
d_call: NA

cdr3_nt: TGTGCCAGCAGCCAAGTCCAGGGTGGCCACGAGCAGTACTTC
cdr3_aa: CASSQVQGGHEQYF
j_call: TRBJ2-7
v_call: TRBV4-2
clone_size: NA
d_call: NA

cdr3_nt: TGTGCCAGCAGCACGGGGTTCCCTTACGAGCAGTACTTC
cdr3_aa: CASSTGFPYEQYF
j_call: TRBJ2-7
v_call: TRBV5-4
clone_size: NA
d_call: NA

cdr3_nt: TGTGCCAGCAGCTTAGACAGGAACAATGAGCAGTTCTTC
cdr3_aa: CASSLDRNNEQFF
j_call: TRBJ2-1
v_call: TRBV11-2
clone_size: NA
d_call: NA

cdr3_nt: TGCGCCAGCAGCCGAGGGGACGGTATGAACACCGGGGAGCTGTTTTTT
cdr3_aa: CASSRGDGMNTGELFF
j_call: TRBJ2-2
v_call: TRBV4-1
clone_size: NA
d_call: NA

cdr3_nt: TGTGCCAGCAAGTCTCGACTAGCAGGCTACAATGAGCAGTTCTTC
cdr3_aa: CASKSRLAGYNEQFF
j_call: TRBJ2-1
v_call: TRBV6-5
clone_size: NA
d_call: TRBD2

cdr3_nt: TGTGCCAGCAGCTTATTTAGGCTTTCGCGCGGGAGGTCCCCCTACGAGCAGTACTTC
cdr3_aa: CASSLFRLSRGRSPYEQYF
j_call: TRBJ2-7
v_call: TRBV13
clone_size: NA
d_call: TRBD2

cdr3_nt: TGCGCCAGCAGCTCCCGGGTCAAGGGCGAAAAACTGTTTTTT
cdr3_aa: CASSSRVKGEKLFF
j_call: TRBJ1-4
v_call: TRBV5-1
clone_size: NA
d_call: NA

cdr3_nt: TGCGCCAGCAGCTTGGGGGCTAGCGGAGAAGAGACCCAGTACTTC
cdr3_aa: CASSLGASGEETQYF
j_call: TRBJ2-5
v_call: TRBV5-1
clone_size: NA
d_call: TRBD2

cdr3_nt: TGTGCCACCAGCATTTCAGCCAAAAACATTCAGTACTTC
cdr3_aa: CATSISAKNIQYF
j_call: TRBJ2-4
v_call: TRBV15
clone_size: NA
d_call: NA

cdr3_nt: TGTGCCAGCAGTGTCTACCAGGCTGGAGTGACTGAAGCTTTCTTT
cdr3_aa: CASSVYQAGVTEAFF
j_call: TRBJ1-1
v_call: TRBV2
clone_size: NA
d_call: NA

cdr3_nt: TGTGCCAGCAGCCCTAAGGGACAGCTTAACACTGAAGCTTTCTTT
cdr3_aa: CASSPKGQLNTEAFF
j_call: TRBJ1-1
v_call: TRBV7-9
clone_size: few
d_call: TRBD1

cdr3_nt: TGTGCCAGCAGTTCCTCGGAGAGGAGGTGGGAGACCCAGTACTTC
cdr3_aa: CASSSSERRWETQYF
j_call: TRBJ2-5
v_call: TRBV27
clone_size: NA
d_call: NA

cdr3_nt: TGTGCCGGCCTACCAGTCGGAAACACCATATATTTT
cdr3_aa: CAGLPVGNTIYF
j_call: TRBJ1-3
v_call: TRBV30
clone_size: NA
d_call: NA

cdr3_nt: TGTGCCAGCAGCGTAGGATCTAGCGGGAGGAGGAAGTCGGGTGAGCAGTTCTTC
cdr3_aa: CASSVGSSGRRKSGEQFF
j_call: TRBJ2-1
v_call: TRBV9
clone_size: once
d_call: TRBD2

cdr3_nt: TGTGCCAGCAGTTTACCCCCAGCGGGAAAAGAGACCCAGTACTTC
cdr3_aa: CASSLPPAGKETQYF
j_call: TRBJ2-5
v_call: TRBV28
clone_size: NA
d_call: TRBD2

cdr3_nt: TGCGCCAGCAGCCGAACGGGACTACCGAACACCGGGGAGCTGTTTTTT
cdr3_aa: CASSRTGLPNTGELFF
j_call: TRBJ2-2
v_call: TRBV5-1
clone_size: NA
d_call: TRBD2

cdr3_nt: TGTGCCAGCAGCCGCGGTGCGGGTCGTCGGGGTGAGCAGTTCTTC
cdr3_aa: CASSRGAGRRGEQFF
j_call: TRBJ2-1
v_call: TRBV11-3
clone_size: NA
d_call: NA

cdr3_nt: TGTGCCAGTAGTAAACGGACAGGGGCAAACCCCTACGAGCAGTACTTC
cdr3_aa: CASSKRTGANPYEQYF
j_call: TRBJ2-7
v_call: TRBV19
clone_size: once
d_call: TRBD1

cdr3_nt: TGTGCCAGCAGTGGGGAGTGGCTCCAGCAAGAGACCCAGTACTTC
cdr3_aa: CASSGEWLQQETQYF
j_call: TRBJ2-5
v_call: TRBV6-5
clone_size: NA
d_call: NA

cdr3_nt: TGTGCCAGCAGCGTTGACAGGGAGCAGACCCAGTACTTC
cdr3_aa: CASSVDREQTQYF
j_call: TRBJ2-5
v_call: TRBV11-3
clone_size: NA
d_call: TRBD1

cdr3_nt: TGTGCCAGCAGCCACACCGGGACAGGAGGCCCTACCTACGAGCAGTACTTC
cdr3_aa: CASSHTGTGGPTYEQYF
j_call: TRBJ2-7
v_call: TRBV4-2
clone_size: NA
d_call: TRBD1

cdr3_nt: TGTGCCAGTAGTATGGTTAGCGGAGGCTCCTACAATGAGCAGTTCTTC
cdr3_aa: CASSMVSGGSYNEQFF
j_call: TRBJ2-1
v_call: TRBV19
clone_size: NA
d_call: NA

cdr3_nt: TGCGCCAGCAGCTTGGAGGGAGACGAGCAGTACTTC
cdr3_aa: CASSLEGDEQYF
j_call: TRBJ2-7
v_call: TRBV5-1
clone_size: NA
d_call: NA

cdr3_nt: TGTGCCAGCACTGGGGGAGGGGCCTACCAAGAGACCCAGTACTTC
cdr3_aa: CASTGGGAYQETQYF
j_call: TRBJ2-5
v_call: TRBV7-8
clone_size: NA
d_call: TRBD2

cdr3_nt: TGTGCCAGCAGCTTAGCGAGGACTAGCGGTACCGCGGGGGACACCGGGGAGCTGTTTTTT
cdr3_aa: CASSLARTSGTAGDTGELFF
j_call: TRBJ2-2
v_call: TRBV7-8
clone_size: NA
d_call: TRBD2

cdr3_nt: TGTGCCAGCAGCGGGACTAGCGGGAGGTACAATGAGCAGTTCTTC
cdr3_aa: CASSGTSGRYNEQFF
j_call: TRBJ2-1
v_call: TRBV6-6
clone_size: NA
d_call: TRBD2

cdr3_nt: TGTGCCAGCAGTTTATTGGCGGGAAGGACTAGCGGGGCTGGAGAGCAGTACTTC
cdr3_aa: CASSLLAGRTSGAGEQYF
j_call: TRBJ2-7
v_call: TRBV27
clone_size: NA
d_call: TRBD2

cdr3_nt: TGTGCCAGCAGCTTAGCGCAGGCGGCAGGCGCTTATTATGGCTACACCTTC
cdr3_aa: CASSLAQAAGAYYGYTF
j_call: TRBJ1-2
v_call: TRBV7-2
clone_size: NA
d_call: NA

cdr3_nt: TGCGCCAGCAGCGGTGGACAGGAGCATAACTATGGCTACACCTTC
cdr3_aa: CASSGGQEHNYGYTF
j_call: TRBJ1-2
v_call: TRBV5-1
clone_size: NA
d_call: TRBD1

cdr3_nt: TGCGCCAGCAGCCAAGACAGACAAGAGACCCAGTACTTC
cdr3_aa: CASSQDRQETQYF
j_call: TRBJ2-5
v_call: TRBV4-1
clone_size: NA
d_call: NA

cdr3_nt: TGTGCCAGCAGCTCCACGAGCTCTGGAAACACCATATATTTT
cdr3_aa: CASSSTSSGNTIYF
j_call: TRBJ1-3
v_call: TRBV7-3
clone_size: NA
d_call: NA

cdr3_nt: TGTGCCATCTGGGTATGGGATGGCTACACCTTC
cdr3_aa: CAIWVWDGYTF
j_call: TRBJ1-2
v_call: TRBV10-3
clone_size: NA
d_call: NA

cdr3_nt: TGTGCCAGCAGAGCCCGGACGGGAACCTATGGCTACACCTTC
cdr3_aa: CASRARTGTYGYTF
j_call: TRBJ1-2
v_call: TRBV6-6
clone_size: once
d_call: NA

cdr3_nt: TGTGCCAGCAGAAAGAGCACAGATACGCAGTATTTT
cdr3_aa: CASRKSTDTQYF
j_call: TRBJ2-3
v_call: TRBV6-5
clone_size: NA
d_call: NA

cdr3_nt: TGTGCCAGCAGCTTAAATCCGGTGCGCACAGATACGCAGTATTTT
cdr3_aa: CASSLNPVRTDTQYF
j_call: TRBJ2-3
v_call: TRBV7-3
clone_size: NA
d_call: NA

cdr3_nt: TGCAGCGTTGAAGATCTTACAGGGGGTGGCTACACCTTC
cdr3_aa: CSVEDLTGGGYTF
j_call: TRBJ1-2
v_call: TRBV29-1
clone_size: NA
d_call: TRBD1

cdr3_nt: TGTGCCAGCAGCTCGAGCGGGAGCTATCGGCAGTACTTC
cdr3_aa: CASSSSGSYRQYF
j_call: TRBJ2-7
v_call: TRBV5-4
clone_size: NA
d_call: TRBD2

cdr3_nt: TGCGCCAGCAGCTCCCTTGACAGGGGGCCCCAAGAGACCCAGTACTTC
cdr3_aa: CASSSLDRGPQETQYF
j_call: TRBJ2-5
v_call: TRBV5-1
clone_size: NA
d_call: TRBD1

cdr3_nt: TGTGCCAGCTCACCGATAGACAGGGGGCCTGGCTACACCTTC
cdr3_aa: CASSPIDRGPGYTF
j_call: TRBJ1-2
v_call: TRBV18
clone_size: NA
d_call: TRBD1

cdr3_nt: TGCGCCAGCCCCCCCCGTGATTACGAGCAGTACTTC
cdr3_aa: CASPPRDYEQYF
j_call: TRBJ2-7
v_call: TRBV23-1
clone_size: NA
d_call: NA